This is a list of T cell receptor beta chains from one sample in a study of vaccination and CD4 T cells after COVID-19. MiXCR was run by TCRdb on the PCR reads, yielding one entry per CDR3 protein. The sample contains approximately 4,600 distinct CDR3 sequences, approximately 19% of which appear only once. No antigen is known for these receptors. The sequencing sample was made of CD4+ T cells from blood, cultured in vitro. Receptors originate from a human donor who had recovered from COVID-19. Each CDR3 is given with its conserved first and last residue. D genes are given only for firm matches. Rows give clone size only sometimes, using once, few, many, or a class for an expanded clone.

cdr3_nt cdr3_aa cdr3_length j_call clone_size d_call v_call
TGTGCCAGCAGTAAAACGGGACCGCGACTAATGAACACTGAAGCTTTCTTT CASSKTGPRLMNTEAFF 17 TRBJ1-1 NA NA TRBV6-2/TRBV6-3
TGTGCCAGTAGTATTGGGCTAGCGGGGAGCCTATCCGACGGAGAGACCCAGTACTTC CASSIGLAGSLSDGETQYF 19 TRBJ2-5 NA TRBD2 TRBV19
TGTGCCAGCAGTTACACGCAACGGAGAGGACTAGCGCTCTATGAGCAGTTCTTC CASSYTQRRGLALYEQFF 18 TRBJ2-1 NA TRBD2 TRBV6-2/TRBV6-3
TGTGCCAGTAGTAGTAGCGAGCCAGATACGCAGTATTTT CASSSSEPDTQYF 13 TRBJ2-3 NA NA TRBV19
TGCAGCGTTGCGGGGGCAATCTCCTACGAGCAGTACTTC CSVAGAISYEQYF 13 TRBJ2-7 NA NA TRBV29-1
TGTGCCAGCCCACTTACAGGAGGATATGGCTACACCTTC CASPLTGGYGYTF 13 TRBJ1-2 NA NA TRBV18
TGTGCCTGGAGTGAACGCTACGAGCAGTACTTC CAWSERYEQYF 11 TRBJ2-7 few NA TRBV30
TGCGCCAGCAGCTGGGCGCCCAGGACGGAAAACGAGCAGTACTTC CASSWAPRTENEQYF 15 TRBJ2-7 few NA TRBV5-1
TGTGCCAGTAGAATGGCAGGAAACACCGGGGAGCTGTTTTTT CASRMAGNTGELFF 14 TRBJ2-2 NA NA TRBV19
TGCGCCAGCAGCTTGGTCCCGCTGTCTAGCGGGGGGGAAGAGACCCAGTACTTC CASSLVPLSSGGEETQYF 18 TRBJ2-5 medium-sized TRBD2 TRBV5-1
TGTGCCGCTCCCCCCGGGGACGGCAGAAACACCATATATTTT CAAPPGDGRNTIYF 14 TRBJ1-3 few NA TRBV24-1
TGTGCCAGCATTCTAGGGACAGCGGGGGTGAATGAGCAGTTCTTC CASILGTAGVNEQFF 15 TRBJ2-1 NA NA TRBV12-3/TRBV12-4
TGTGCCAGCAGCGCGGGGGTAGACGAGCAGTACTTC CASSAGVDEQYF 12 TRBJ2-7 few TRBD2 TRBV7-9
TGTGCCAGCAGTCTTCGGACAGGGGGGAACTACGAGCAGTACTTC CASSLRTGGNYEQYF 15 TRBJ2-7 medium-sized TRBD1 TRBV12-3/TRBV12-4
TGCGCCAGCCGATTAGGGATCGGACAGATCTACGAGCAGTACTTC CASRLGIGQIYEQYF 15 TRBJ2-7 NA NA TRBV5-1
TGCAGTGCTAGATACCTTTACCGAGCTAACTATGGCTACACCTTC CSARYLYRANYGYTF 15 TRBJ1-2 NA NA TRBV20-1
TGTGCCAGCAGCGTACGCGAGCAGTTCTTC CASSVREQFF 10 TRBJ2-1 NA NA TRBV12-3/TRBV12-4
TGCGCCAGCAGCTCCCTTTTGACGGGGGGTAATGTGGATACGCAGTATTTT CASSSLLTGGNVDTQYF 17 TRBJ2-3 few TRBD2 TRBV5-1
TGTGCCTGGAGTGCGGCTTATAATTCACCCCTCCACTTT CAWSAAYNSPLHF 13 TRBJ1-6 NA NA TRBV30
TGTGCCAGCAGTCCGGGACCGTGGTATGGCTACACCTTC CASSPGPWYGYTF 13 TRBJ1-2 medium-sized NA TRBV12-3/TRBV12-4
TGTGCCTGGGAGGGGACACAAAGGACCCACTCACCCCTCCACTTT CAWEGTQRTHSPLHF 15 TRBJ1-6 NA NA TRBV30
TGTGCCAGCAGTCGGACTAGTCTGGAGCAGTTCTTC CASSRTSLEQFF 12 TRBJ2-1 NA TRBD2 TRBV12-3/TRBV12-4
TGTGCCACTAAGGAAGCTACAATAGTTCGCGAGCAGTACTTC CATKEATIVREQYF 14 TRBJ2-7 few NA TRBV30
TGTGCCAGCAGCCCCCGGATGTTCTACGAGCAGTACTTC CASSPRMFYEQYF 13 TRBJ2-7 NA NA TRBV12-3/TRBV12-4
TGCGCCAGTAGATACGGGACAGGGGCTGGAAACACCATATATTTT CASRYGTGAGNTIYF 15 TRBJ1-3 NA TRBD1 TRBV5-1
TGTGCCTGGACAGGGGGCTATAATTCACCCCTCCACTTT CAWTGGYNSPLHF 13 TRBJ1-6 NA TRBD1 TRBV30
TGTGCCAGCAGCCCAAGTGGTGGGTATGGCTACACCTTC CASSPSGGYGYTF 13 TRBJ1-2 NA NA TRBV7-8
TGTGCCAGCAGTGTCTTCGTGGGGGAGACCCAGTACTTC CASSVFVGETQYF 13 TRBJ2-5 few NA TRBV2
TGTGCCAGCAGTTTTACCGGGACTAGCGGCTACAATGAGCAGTTCTTC CASSFTGTSGYNEQFF 16 TRBJ2-1 NA TRBD2 TRBV6-5
TGTGCCAGCAGGGCTACAAGCACCCAGTACTTC CASRATSTQYF 11 TRBJ2-5 NA NA TRBV12-3/TRBV12-4
TGTGCTAGTGGTTTGGTTAAAGCTACAGATACGCAGTATTTT CASGLVKATDTQYF 14 TRBJ2-3 NA NA TRBV12-5
TGTGCCAGCAGTTACGTACAGATGAACACTGAAGCTTTCTTT CASSYVQMNTEAFF 14 TRBJ1-1 few NA TRBV6-5
TGTGCTAGTGGTTTGGTAATTGGGGACAGGGAAAATTCACCCCTCCACTTT CASGLVIGDRENSPLHF 17 TRBJ1-6 NA TRBD1 TRBV12-5
TGTGCCAGCAGCGTAGCCCCCACCGGGACCGCTGGAAACACCATATATTTT CASSVAPTGTAGNTIYF 17 TRBJ1-3 NA NA TRBV9
TGTGCCAGCTCACCGGGAAAGACCCAGTACTTC CASSPGKTQYF 11 TRBJ2-5 NA NA TRBV18
TGCAGTGCTAGAGATAATGGGATATCCAATCAGCCCCAGCATTTT CSARDNGISNQPQHF 15 TRBJ1-5 NA NA TRBV20-1
TGTGCCAGCAGTTTACTCCTCAATCAGCCCCAGCATTTT CASSLLLNQPQHF 13 TRBJ1-5 few NA TRBV12-3/TRBV12-4
TGTGCCAGCAGTGAACGGGGCAGGGCGAGCTCCTATAATTCACCCCTCCACTTT CASSERGRASSYNSPLHF 18 TRBJ1-6 few NA TRBV6-1
TGTGCCAGCTCACCACTTACGGAAAACTATGGCTACACCTTC CASSPLTENYGYTF 14 TRBJ1-2 NA NA TRBV18
TGTGCCTGGAGTGTACGAACTAAAGAGGGGCCTAGGTATGGCTACACCTTC CAWSVRTKEGPRYGYTF 17 TRBJ1-2 few NA TRBV30
TGCACCAGCAGCCAAGAAAGGACAGCCTTTGAGGAGGACGATGAGCAGTTCTTC CTSSQERTAFEEDDEQFF 18 TRBJ2-1 few NA TRBV1
TGTGCCACCCATAGCGGGGGCTGGGAGACCCAGTACTTC CATHSGGWETQYF 13 TRBJ2-5 NA TRBD2 TRBV6-4
TGTGCCAGCAGTTTAGCGCGTACTCTCACAGATACGCAGTATTTT CASSLARTLTDTQYF 15 TRBJ2-3 few NA TRBV12-3/TRBV12-4
TGTGCCAGCAGCTTAGACAGCTTACACTCTTATGGCTACACCTTC CASSLDSLHSYGYTF 15 TRBJ1-2 NA NA TRBV11-2
TGTGCCAGCAGCCTCGGGGACACTCACACAGATACGCAGTATTTT CASSLGDTHTDTQYF 15 TRBJ2-3 medium-sized NA TRBV7-3